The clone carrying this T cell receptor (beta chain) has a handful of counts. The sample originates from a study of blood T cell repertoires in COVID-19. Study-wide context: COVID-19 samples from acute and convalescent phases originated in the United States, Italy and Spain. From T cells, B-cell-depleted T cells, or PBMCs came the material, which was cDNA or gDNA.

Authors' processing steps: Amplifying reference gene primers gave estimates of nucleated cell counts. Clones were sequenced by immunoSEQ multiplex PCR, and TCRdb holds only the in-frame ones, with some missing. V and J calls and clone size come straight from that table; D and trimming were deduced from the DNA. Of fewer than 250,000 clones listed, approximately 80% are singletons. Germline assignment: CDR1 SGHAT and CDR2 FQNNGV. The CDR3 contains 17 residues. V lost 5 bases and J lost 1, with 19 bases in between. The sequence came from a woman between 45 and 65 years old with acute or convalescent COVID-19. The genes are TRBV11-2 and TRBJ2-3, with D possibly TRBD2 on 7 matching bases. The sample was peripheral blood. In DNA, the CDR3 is TGTGCCAGCAGCCCCGTTCAGGCGGGGGCCCGCACAGATACGCAGTATTTT. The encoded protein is CASSPVQAGARTDTQYF.